One sample yielded the 5 T cell receptor beta chains listed below, sequenced in a study of regulatory T cells in long-lasting Graves disease. The sample's time point: persistent/refractory GD, antithyroid drugs over 5 years with positive TRAb. Preparation of the TCR library used RNA extracted from PBMCs. Arm-PCR with iRepertoire HTBI primers amplified the CDR3 regions for these TCR beta libraries. TCRdb reprocessed the multiplex PCR reads via MiXCR and lists one record per CDR3 protein. The sample holds fewer than 450,000 distinct CDR3 sequences, under 25% seen once. The source material was peripheral blood mononuclear cells (PBMCs), sampled when the disease was refractory, from a patient treated with antithyroid drugs. The origin of the receptors is a female donor with Graves disease.

This clonotype was found many times. This sequence joins TRBV2 and TRBJ1-2, with D possibly TRBD1 on 6 matching bases. Between the trimmed V and J ends, which lost 9 bases and 1 base, there was a span of 21 bases. CDR3 length equals 16 residues. Germline V gives CDR1 SNHLY, CDR2 FYNNEI. The CDR3 DNA sequence: TGTGCCAGGCGACAGGTTCGGAGGCGGGATAACTATGGCTACACCTTC. Encoded protein: CARRQVRRRDNYGYTF.

This clonotype was counted many times. This chain uses TRBV27 with TRBJ2-7; maybe TRBD1 (5 bases). CDR3 length: 13 amino acids. Between the trimmed V and J ends, which lost 0 bases and 5 bases, there was a span of 8 bases. Germline-derived CDR1 and CDR2 are MNHEY and SMNVEV (reference sequence). The CDR3 bases are TGTGCCAGCAGTTTATCGGGGCGGAACGAGCAGTACTTC. It encodes CASSLSGRNEQYF.

The rearrangement uses TRBV30 and TRBJ2-2; 7 bases map to TRBD2. The V segment lost 0 bases and the J segment 6 bases; nucleotides outside the gene matches: 13. Germline V CDR1 and CDR2: GTSNPN, SVGIG (reference sequence). CDR3 length: 17 residues. Written as DNA, the CDR3 is TGTGCCTGGAGTGTTCGAGCGGCGGGAGTGGGGGCCGGGGAGCTGTTTTTT. This translates into CAWSVRAAGVGAGELFF.

In this sample, this clonotype turned up many times. This chain links TRBV7-9 with TRBJ1-5; perhaps TRBD1 as D (6 bases). CDR1 is SEHNR, CDR2 FQNEAQ, per germline (reference sequence). V lost 1 base, J lost 4 bases, and 11 bases lay in between. The CDR3 runs to 15 residues. CDR3 protein: CASSLDGGRNQPQHF. The CDR3 DNA is TGTGCCAGCAGCTTAGACGGGGGCCGGAATCAGCCCCAGCATTTT.

This clonotype came up many times. This rearrangement joins TRBV28 to TRBJ2-4, with D unclear. Germline V gene lookup returns CDR1 MDHEN and CDR2 SYDVKM. The V and J ends lost 6 bases and 0 bases respectively, with 12 bases between them. This CDR3 region has 15 residues. The CDR3 DNA sequence: TGTGCCAGCAGCTCCGACAAGATAGCCAAAAACATTCAGTACTTC. Translation gives CASSSDKIAKNIQYF.